The 18 T cell receptor beta chains in this list originate from one sample, sequenced in a study of CD8 T cells in ankylosing spondylitis. Each CDR3 protein gets one entry after TCRdb re-called the 5' RACE reads with MiXCR. Altogether about 220,000 distinct CDR3 sequences are present, 7% to 8% being singletons, with the ten largest covering approximately 15%. General study points: For ankylosing spondylitis blood, a TCR beta motif of about eight highly homologous variants appeared characteristic.

These TCRs' antigens remain unknown. The source material was blood, either unsorted or a sorted T cell fraction (not recorded which). These receptors originate from a male donor with ankylosing spondylitis.

The sample holds many counts of this clonotype. The gene calls are TRBV11-2 and TRBJ2-3; the D is unclear. The CDR3 covers 14 residues. The germline gives CDR1 SGHAT, CDR2 FQNNGV. Trimming took off 3 bases at V and 6 bases at J, with 13 bases between the two ends. The CDR3 DNA reads TGTGCCAGCAGCTTTACGCCCACAAGGGATACGCAGTATTTT. The encoded protein is CASSFTPTRDTQYF.

This clonotype turned up a few times. J is TRBJ2-5 and V is TRBV6-1; 8 bases match TRBD1. Losses at the gene ends were 7 bases for V and 1 base for J; bases not matched to a gene: 11. The CDR3 extends over 16 amino acids. Germline V gives CDR1 MNHNS, CDR2 SASEGT. The CDR3 loop is CASTYSSTGVQETQYF. The CDR3 DNA follows: TGTGCCAGCACCTATTCGTCGACAGGGGTCCAAGAGACCCAGTACTTC.

This clonotype has a count of ten or more. The chain carries TRBV12-3 or TRBV12-4 and TRBJ2-7, with unresolved D. This CDR3 region has 11 residues. Trimming stripped 6 bases from V and 6 bases from J, with 9 bases between. The CDR3 sequence: CASSASSEQYF. CDR3 in DNA: TGTGCCAGCAGCGCTAGTAGCGAGCAGTACTTC.

This clonotype was seen repeatedly, ten times or more. The gene calls are TRBV27 and TRBJ2-3; a weak D match, TRBD2 (5 bases). This CDR3 has 12 residues. Germline CDR1 is MNHEY and CDR2 is SMNVEV (reference sequence). The ends were cut back, 6 bases at V and 8 bases at J, with 12 bases in the middle. The CDR3 protein is CASSPGLGTQYF. CDR3 coding DNA: TGTGCCAGCAGCCCGGGGTTAGGTACGCAGTATTTT.

This clonotype appeared many times. The V and J genes are TRBV6-5 and TRBJ2-1; D is unclear. CDR1 and CDR2 (germline): MNHEY, SVGAGI. The CDR3 loop spans 11 amino acids. Trimming left V 0 bases short and J 10 bases short, with 4 bases between. The CDR3 protein is CASSYSWEQFF. For the CDR3, the DNA is TGTGCCAGCAGTTACTCTTGGGAGCAGTTCTTC.

This clonotype came up many times. The rearrangement uses TRBV27 and TRBJ2-1; a possible D gene is TRBD2 (6 bases). The CDR3 contains 13 residues. Deletions cut 4 bases from V and 9 bases from J, with 13 bases between. CDR1 and CDR2 (germline): MNHEY, SMNVEV (reference sequence). The CDR3 spells CASSSGVWGEQFF. CDR3 sequence (DNA): TGTGCCAGCAGTTCGGGGGTCTGGGGTGAGCAGTTCTTC.

This clonotype was counted many times. This rearrangement joins TRBV7-9 to TRBJ1-1; D is ambiguous. The CDR3 sequence is 13 residues long. The germline V gene encodes CDR1 SEHNR and CDR2 FQNEAQ (reference sequence). V lost 5 bases to trimming and J lost 6 bases, with 13 bases between them. The CDR3 DNA reads TGTGCCAGCAGCCCGTGGCACGACCCTGAAGCTTTCTTT. It specifies CASSPWHDPEAFF.

This clonotype was observed a few times. This sequence joins TRBV20-1 and TRBJ1-5; 12 bases match TRBD1. Germline trimming cut 3 bases from V and 6 bases from J; bases unmatched to any gene: 6. The germline V gene has CDR1 DFQATT and CDR2 SNEGSKA (reference sequence). The CDR3 covers 15 residues. Here the CDR3 reads CSARGTGGAGQPQHF. DNA for the CDR3: TGCAGTGCTAGGGGGACAGGGGGCGCGGGTCAGCCCCAGCATTTT.

This clonotype came up many times. The V gene is TRBV11-2, the J gene TRBJ2-5; perhaps TRBD2 as D (6 bases). V was pared by 7 bases and J by 2 bases, with 26 bases between. From germline, CDR1 is SGHAT and CDR2 FQNNGV. The CDR3 length is 18 residues. CDR3 amino acids: CASNNPTEGTDPQETQYF. For the CDR3, the DNA is TGTGCCAGCAACAATCCCACGGAGGGGACGGACCCACAAGAGACCCAGTACTTC.

This clonotype appeared a few times. The V and J genes are TRBV6-1 and TRBJ2-7; TRBD1 aligns across 8 bases. The V gene's germline CDR1 is MNHNS and CDR2 SASEGT. The CDR3 runs to 14 residues. Trimming at V came to 6 bases and at J to 4 bases, leaving 8 bases not matched to a gene. In DNA form, the CDR3 reads TGTGCCAGCAGCCCGACAGGGGACGGATACGAGCAGTACTTC. This encodes CASSPTGDGYEQYF.

This clonotype was detected only once. The CDR3, as DNA: TGCAGTGCTCCAAACCTACGGGGACTAGCAGTGATTCCTCTTTACAATGAGCAGTTCTTC. Translated, it gives CSAPNLRGLAVIPLYNEQFF. The genes are TRBV20-1 and TRBJ2-1; 9 bases agree with TRBD2. The CDR3 spans 20 residues. The J segment lost 4 bases and the V segment lost 5 bases, leaving 24 bases of the junction unmatched. From germline, CDR1 is DFQATT and CDR2 SNEGSKA (reference sequence).

The chain uses TRBV5-1 and TRBJ2-1, with 10 bases fitting TRBD2. The CDR3 runs 15 residues. Looked up from germline, CDR1 is SGHRS and CDR2 is YFSETQ. The trim removed 4 bases at V and 8 bases at J, leaving 9 bases unmatched. The CDR3 loop reads CASSPQREGIDEQFF. CDR3 bases: TGCGCCAGCAGCCCCCAGCGGGAGGGTATCGATGAGCAGTTCTTC.

Many counts were recorded for this clonotype. The chain links TRBV10-3 to TRBJ2-2; D is uncertain. CDR3 length equals 14 residues. The germline CDR1 and CDR2 sequences are ENHRY and SYGVKD. The V and J ends lost 7 bases and 4 bases respectively, with 13 bases between them. The chain's CDR3 is CAITVTASTGELFF. The CDR3 region has the DNA TGTGCCATCACGGTAACAGCGAGCACCGGGGAGCTGTTTTTT.

This clonotype was counted many times. V and J are TRBV20-1 and TRBJ1-6; unclear D gene. Germline V CDR1 and CDR2: DFQATT, SNEGSKA (reference sequence). V gave up 0 bases and J gave up 0 bases, with 9 bases separating them. This CDR3 comprises 16 residues. CDR3 region: CSARDGGNSYNSPLHF. The CDR3 DNA is TGCAGTGCTAGAGATGGAGGAAACTCCTATAATTCACCCCTCCACTTT.

This clonotype was found many times. This chain links TRBV9 with TRBJ2-1; 8 bases map to TRBD1. V shed 4 bases and J 2 bases; nucleotides not matched to a gene: 5. The CDR3 spans 15 residues. In germline, CDR1 is SGDLS, CDR2 YYNGEE. The CDR3 here is CASSPGTGPYNEQFF. The CDR3 DNA is TGTGCCAGCAGCCCCGGGACAGGTCCCTACAATGAGCAGTTCTTC.

This clonotype was seen ten or more times. The genes are TRBV9 and TRBJ2-2, with D possibly matching TRBD1 (5 bases). The germline V and J ends were trimmed by 4 bases and 2 bases, with 12 bases remaining between them. The CDR3 covers 15 residues. The germline V gene has CDR1 SGDLS and CDR2 YYNGEE. In DNA form, the CDR3 reads TGTGCCAGCAGCCTAACAGGAGACAACACCGGGGAGCTGTTTTTT. It yields the protein CASSLTGDNTGELFF.

This clonotype was counted many times. The genes are TRBV10-3 and TRBJ2-1, with 8 positions matching TRBD2. V was pared by 11 bases and J by 7 bases, with 13 bases of the junction left unmatched. CDR1 and CDR2 (germline): ENHRY, SYGVKD. This CDR3 has 14 amino acids. Here the CDR3 DNA reads TGTGCCGCATCAATGGGCGGGGGGACTAATGAGCAGTTCTTC. It is translated as CAASMGGGTNEQFF.

The CDR3 region has the DNA TGTGCCACCTCGGGGGGCGGGGGTCCCTACGAGCAGTACTTC. Translation: CATSGGGGPYEQYF. The J gene is TRBJ2-7, the V gene TRBV24-1; tentative D call: TRBD2 (7 bases). Per germline, CDR1 KGHDR and CDR2 SFDVKD. Trimming removed 9 bases at V and 2 bases at J, with 16 bases between. The CDR3 consists of 14 residues.